This is a list of T cell receptor beta chains from one sample in a study of Ad26.COV2.S vaccination and SARS-CoV-2 variants. Clones were sequenced by immunoSEQ multiplex PCR, and TCRdb holds only the in-frame ones, with some missing. The table shows around 320,000 clones, with about 82% occurring only once. Sequenced material: peripheral blood, taken in a trial of Ad26.COV2.S vaccine versus placebo. The receptors were sampled from a person aged 18 to 59 who received the Ad26.COV2.S COVID-19 vaccine or a placebo. CDR3s include the opening cysteine and the closing phenylalanine or tryptophan. D genes are given only for firm matches. Clone size appears in some rows only: once, few, many, or a class for an expanded clone.

j_call v_call clone_size d_call cdr3_nt cdr3_aa
TRBJ2-2 TRBV7-2 - TRBD2 TGTGCCAGCAGCTCCAGCAGACTAGCGGCGAACACCGGGGAGCTGTTTTTT CASSSSRLAANTGELFF
TRBJ2-3 TRBV7-9 - - TGTGCCAGCAGCCCCCCGGGACACCCTGATAGGGATACGCAGTATTTT CASSPPGHPDRDTQYF
TRBJ2-7 TRBV5-6 once - TGTGCCAGCAGCCGGGACGGGTTGCAGTACTTC CASSRDGLQYF
TRBJ2-2 TRBV20-1 - TRBD2 TGCAGTGCTAGTAGCGGGGGTGCCGGGGAGCTGTTTTTT CSASSGGAGELFF
TRBJ2-5 TRBV2 - - TGTGCCAGCAAAGGGGGGGGGCCTTTGGAGACCCAGTACTTC CASKGGGPLETQYF
TRBJ2-1 TRBV2 - TRBD1 TGTGCCAGCAGTGGGACAGGGGTTTACAATGAGCAGTTCTTC CASSGTGVYNEQFF
TRBJ2-6 TRBV3-1/TRBV3-2 - TRBD2 TGTGCCAGCAGCCAACGAGGACTAGCGGGGCCCTCTGGGGCCAACGTCCTGACTTTC CASSQRGLAGPSGANVLTF
TRBJ1-6 TRBV2 - - TGTGCCAGCAGTAATAAGTTACCCCGCTCCTATAATTCACCCCTCCACTTT CASSNKLPRSYNSPLHF
TRBJ2-1 TRBV2 - - TGTGCCAGCAGTGATTCGGCTGCCTACAATGAGCAGTTCTTC CASSDSAAYNEQFF
TRBJ2-1 TRBV30 - TRBD2 TGTGCCTGGAGTGGCGGGGGGAATCACTACAATGAGCAGTTCTTC CAWSGGGNHYNEQFF
TRBJ2-3 TRBV7-2 - TRBD2 TGTGCCAGCAGCTTAGCCTCGGGACTAGCGGGGTACACAGATACGCAGTATTTT CASSLASGLAGYTDTQYF
TRBJ2-2 TRBV20-1 - - TGCAGTGCTTTTTTAACCGGGGAGCTGTTTTTT CSAFLTGELFF
TRBJ2-7 TRBV25-1 few - TGTGCCAGTGGACTCTCCTCTCTCTACGAGCAGTACTTC CASGLSSLYEQYF
TRBJ2-7 TRBV4-1 few TRBD1 TGCGCCAGCAGCCTCAGTCCGGGACAGACATACTGGGAGCAGTACTTC CASSLSPGQTYWEQYF
TRBJ2-5 TRBV7-3 - - TGTGCCAGCAGCGAGGGGCGGACAATTCAAGAGACCCAGTACTTC CASSEGRTIQETQYF
TRBJ1-6 TRBV5-1 few TRBD1 TGCGCCAGCAGCCCCCGGGACAGGGTTGGTTCACCCCTCCACTTT CASSPRDRVGSPLHF
TRBJ1-2 TRBV3-1/TRBV3-2 - - TGTGCCAGCAGCCATGGAGACTATGGCTACACCTTC CASSHGDYGYTF
TRBJ2-1 TRBV3-1/TRBV3-2 - TRBD1 TGTGCCAGCAGCCAAAGCACGCCATCAGGGGGCGAGCAGTTCTTC CASSQSTPSGGEQFF